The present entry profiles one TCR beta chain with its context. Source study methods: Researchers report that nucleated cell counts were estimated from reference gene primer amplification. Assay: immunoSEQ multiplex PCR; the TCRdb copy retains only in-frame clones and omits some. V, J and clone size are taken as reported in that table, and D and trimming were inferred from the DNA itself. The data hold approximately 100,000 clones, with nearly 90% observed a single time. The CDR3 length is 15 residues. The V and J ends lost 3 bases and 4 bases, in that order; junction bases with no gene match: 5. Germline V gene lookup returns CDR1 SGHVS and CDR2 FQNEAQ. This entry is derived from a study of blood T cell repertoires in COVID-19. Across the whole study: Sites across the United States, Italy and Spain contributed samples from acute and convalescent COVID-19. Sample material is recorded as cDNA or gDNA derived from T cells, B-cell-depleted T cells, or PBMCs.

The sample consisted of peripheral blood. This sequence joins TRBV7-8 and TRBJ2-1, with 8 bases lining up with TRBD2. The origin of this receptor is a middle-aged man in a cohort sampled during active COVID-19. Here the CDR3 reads CASSFLAGTYNEQFF. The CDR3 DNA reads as TGTGCCAGCAGCTTTCTAGCGGGCACGTACAATGAGCAGTTCTTC.